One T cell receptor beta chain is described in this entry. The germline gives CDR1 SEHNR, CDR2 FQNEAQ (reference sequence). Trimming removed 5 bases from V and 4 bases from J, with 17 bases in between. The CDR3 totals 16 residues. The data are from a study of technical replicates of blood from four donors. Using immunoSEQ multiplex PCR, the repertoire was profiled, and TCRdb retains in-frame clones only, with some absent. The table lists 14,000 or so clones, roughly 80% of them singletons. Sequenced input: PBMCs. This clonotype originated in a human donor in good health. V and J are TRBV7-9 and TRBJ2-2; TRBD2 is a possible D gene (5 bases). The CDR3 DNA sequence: TGTGCCAGCAGCCCTAGCAACCAAGGGCCCACCGGGGAGCTGTTTTTT. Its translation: CASSPSNQGPTGELFF.